This T cell receptor (beta chain) was captured by sequencing in a study of T cell repertoires in cytomegalovirus infection. Background on the study: CMV infection together with matching HLA type was indicated by public TCR beta signatures. Study outcomes and limitations: Pooled public TCR beta family frequency picked out CMV carriers with the relevant HLA. Across the ex vivo response, the dominant clonotypes were HLA-C-restricted CMV-specific TCR beta clonotypes.

Germline values: CDR1 MNHNS, CDR2 SASEGT. The V gene lost 8 bases and the J gene lost 7 bases, with 20 bases spanning the gap. The CDR3 runs to 14 residues. Using its own MiXCR run on the reads, TCRdb lists one record per CDR3 protein. In the table there are approximately 550,000 distinct CDR3 sequences, approximately 17% of which are singletons. This clonotype was counted ten times or more. The antigen remains unidentified. The V call is TRBV6-1, the J call TRBJ1-2; D is uncertain. Sequenced input: CD8+ T cells from PBMCs. This sequence originates from a human donor in good health (CMV status not recorded). Some clones in this sample may be carry-over from other donors' samples. The CDR3 nucleotides are TGTGCCAGCCCCCAAGGTGGCCCAATAGGTGGCTACACCTTC. As protein: CASPQGGPIGGYTF.